These 20 T cell receptor beta chains originate from one sample sequenced in a study of CD8+ T cells in alopecia areata. Treatment meaning: oral pan-JAK inhibitor, 5-10 mg twice daily. After isolation, RNA underwent reverse transcription to generate cDNA as the sequencing template. Measured with immunoSEQ multiplex PCR; TCRdb has only the in-frame clones, and not every one. The profile shows approximately 280,000 clones, over 45% of them singletons. The sequenced sample was CD4+ T cells sorted from blood, obtained at week 24, from a patient treated with tofacitinib. The receptors were gathered from a human donor with alopecia areata.

This clone showed up just a few times. This rearrangement joins TRBV29-1 to TRBJ2-3; 7 nucleotides align to TRBD2. The germline V gene encodes CDR1 SQVTM and CDR2 ANQGSEA. J was trimmed by 6 bases and V by 8 bases; bases with no gene match: 14. The CDR3 length is 14 residues. This CDR3 reads CSSFQRGGPDTQYF. CDR3 nucleotide sequence: TGCAGCTCCTTTCAGCGGGGCGGCCCCGATACGCAGTATTTT.

V gene TRBV2 combines with J gene TRBJ2-7, with a possible D match to TRBD2 (6 bases). The CDR3 is 15 amino acids. Germline V CDR1 and CDR2: SNHLY, FYNNEI. The germline V and J ends were trimmed by 3 bases and 3 bases, with 15 bases remaining between them. The CDR3 DNA follows: TGTGCCAGCAGTGATCCGGGGGTACCGGTCTACGAGCAGTACTTC. It codes for CASSDPGVPVYEQYF.

The chain carries TRBV5-1 and TRBJ1-1; no definite D call. Germline loops: CDR1 SGHRS, CDR2 YFSETQ. V was cut by 0 bases and J by 0 bases, with 6 bases left in between. The CDR3 length is 14 residues. CDR3 in amino acids: CASSLAPVNTEAFF. For the CDR3, the DNA is TGCGCCAGCAGCTTGGCGCCCGTGAACACTGAAGCTTTCTTT.

This clone was seen ten or more times. The chain uses TRBV28 and TRBJ1-1, with D perhaps TRBD1 (6 bases). The CDR3 length is 14 residues. Between the trimmed V and J ends, which lost 7 bases and 1 base, there was a span of 13 bases. Per germline, CDR1 MDHEN and CDR2 SYDVKM. CDR3 sequence (DNA): TGTGCCAGCAACCCGCCGGGACAGAACACTGAAGCTTTCTTT. Its protein product is CASNPPGQNTEAFF.

This chain connects TRBV7-2 to TRBJ1-6; a possible D gene is TRBD1 (5 bases). This CDR3 comprises 16 residues. Germline CDR1 and CDR2: SGHTA and FQGNSA. The V end was cut by 3 bases, the J end by 7 bases, with 16 bases between. As DNA, the CDR3 is TGTGCCAGCAGCTTGAAGTGGCAGGGCGTCAATTCACCCCTCCACTTT. Its translation is CASSLKWQGVNSPLHF.

The chain carries TRBV15 and TRBJ2-6; D is possibly TRBD1 (6 bases). This CDR3 has 15 amino acids. V was clipped by 4 bases and J by 2 bases, with 9 bases between them. Germline CDR1 and CDR2: LNHNV and YYDKDF (reference sequence). The CDR3 DNA sequence: TGTGCCACCAGCAAAGGGGACACTGGGGCCAACGTCCTGACTTTC. This sequence encodes CATSKGDTGANVLTF.

The chain combines TRBV29-1 with TRBJ1-1, with D uncertain. V lost 6 bases and J lost 4, with 15 bases in between. The CDR3 extends over 13 amino acids. Germline CDR1 is SQVTM and CDR2 is ANQGSEA. The CDR3 spells CSVSPLRSTEAFF. CDR3 in DNA: TGCAGCGTGTCACCACTGAGGAGCACTGAAGCTTTCTTT.

This clone was observed a few times. The chain joins TRBV2 to TRBJ1-3; D perhaps matches TRBD1 (5 bases). This CDR3 spans 14 amino acids. Germline CDR1 is SNHLY and CDR2 is FYNNEI. Trimming took off 7 bases at V and 1 base at J, with 11 bases between the two ends. The DNA for the CDR3 is TGTGCCAGCACGAAGGGGCTATCTGGAAACACCATATATTTT. This sequence encodes CASTKGLSGNTIYF. Based on the CDR3 plus reference TRBV2 and TRBJ1-3, the full variable domain is EPEVTQTPSHQVTQMGQEVILRCVPISNHLYFYWYRQILGQKVEFLVSFYNNEISEKSEIFDDQFSVERPDGSNFTLKIRSTKLEDSAMYFCASTKGLSGNTIYFGEGSWLTVV.

This chain connects TRBV10-3 to TRBJ1-2, with no clear D. This CDR3 has 12 amino acids. V lost 7 bases and J lost 2, with 8 bases in between. Germline-derived CDR1 and CDR2 are ENHRY and SYGVKD. CDR3 region: CAIMGPNYGYTF. The CDR3 bases are TGTGCCATCATGGGCCCAAACTATGGCTACACCTTC.

This clone occurred a few times. V and J are TRBV7-3 and TRBJ1-1; D gene ambiguous. The ends were cut back, 8 bases at V and 1 base at J, with 11 bases in the middle. The CDR3 covers 13 residues. CDR1 and CDR2 (germline): SGHTA, FQGTGA. The CDR3 loop reads CASALGPNTEAFF. The CDR3 DNA sequence: TGTGCCAGCGCGCTTGGGCCGAACACTGAAGCTTTCTTT. The whole variable domain, remainder taken from reference TRBV7-3 and TRBJ1-1, is GAGVSQTPSNKVTEKGKYVELRCDPISGHTALYWYRQSLGQGPEFLIYFQGTGAADDSGLPNDRFFAVRPEGSVSTLKIQRTERGDSAVYLCASALGPNTEAFFGQGTRLTVV.

This rearrangement joins TRBV29-1 to TRBJ2-2, with 8 bases identical to TRBD1. The CDR3 is made up of 13 amino acids. Germline V gene sequence: CDR1 SQVTM, CDR2 ANQGSEA. CDR3 sequence reads: CSSRRTGTGELFF. Written as DNA, the CDR3 is TGCAGTTCGAGGAGGACAGGGACCGGGGAGCTGTTTTTT.

This chain joins TRBV29-1 and TRBJ2-3; D remains unclear. The CDR3 is 13 residues long. Germline V CDR1 and CDR2: SQVTM, ANQGSEA. Deletions cut 1 base from V and 4 bases from J, with 9 bases between. The CDR3 nucleotides read TGCAGCGTTGAAGGGGCAGGAGCAGATACGCAGTATTTT. Its translation: CSVEGAGADTQYF.

The chain carries TRBV7-9 and TRBJ1-6; D is undetermined. Germline CDR1 is SEHNR and CDR2 is FQNEAQ (reference sequence). CDR3 size: 15 residues. Trimming took 8 bases from V and 5 from J, leaving 16 bases between them. CDR3 in DNA: TGTGCCAGCTCAGGCGGGGTAGCCAATAATTCACCCCTCCACTTT. This encodes CASSGGVANNSPLHF.

The chain combines TRBV29-1 with TRBJ2-1, with 11 positions matching TRBD2. The germline V gene encodes CDR1 SQVTM and CDR2 ANQGSEA. There are 14 residues in the CDR3. Trimming at V came to 7 bases and at J to 7 bases, leaving 9 bases not matched to a gene. The CDR3 DNA is TGCAGCGCGGAAAGGGCTAGCGGGGGGAATGAGCAGTTCTTC. This gives the protein CSAERASGGNEQFF.

This chain joins TRBV27 and TRBJ1-5; 8 bases map to TRBD1. The trim removed 8 bases at V and 7 bases at J, leaving 13 bases unmatched. Germline CDR1 is MNHEY and CDR2 is SMNVEV (reference sequence). The CDR3 contains 15 residues. The CDR3 region has the DNA TGTGCCAGCTCCATATCAGGGGGCGCAAAGCAGCCCCAGCATTTT. Its protein product is CASSISGGAKQPQHF.

The chain couples TRBV5-4 to TRBJ2-1; D is possibly TRBD1 (6 bases). The CDR3 spans 14 residues. Germline lookup yields CDR1 SGHNT and CDR2 YYREEE (reference sequence). V lost 4 bases and J lost 10, with 18 bases in between. CDR3 sequence (DNA): TGTGCCAGCAGCCGCAAACAGGGATCCGACGAGCAGTTCTTC. Protein sequence: CASSRKQGSDEQFF.

The V and J genes are TRBV20-1 and TRBJ2-5; D ambiguous. V lost 6 bases to trimming and J lost 2 bases, with 4 bases between them. The CDR3 length is 10 residues. The germline gives CDR1 DFQATT, CDR2 SNEGSKA (reference sequence). The DNA of the CDR3 is TGCAGTGCCGGGCAAGAGACCCAGTACTTC. Translation: CSAGQETQYF.

CDR3 sequence reads: CASGPPWRGSNTGELFF. The CDR3 DNA is TGTGCTAGTGGTCCCCCTTGGCGGGGGTCGAACACCGGGGAGCTGTTTTTT. J is TRBJ2-2 and V is TRBV12-5, with 7 positions matching TRBD2. This CDR3 spans 17 amino acids. CDR1 is LGHNT and CDR2 is FRNRAP in the germline V gene. Losses at the gene ends were 5 bases for V and 0 bases for J; bases not matched to a gene: 9.

The V gene is TRBV7-2, the J gene TRBJ2-1; 7 nucleotides line up with TRBD2. This CDR3 has 12 amino acids. Looked up from germline, CDR1 is SGHTA and CDR2 is FQGNSA. V lost 7 bases to trimming and J lost 8 bases; unmatched junction nucleotides: 5. The CDR3 DNA follows: TGTGCCAGCACCCGGGGGGAGGATGAGCAGTTCTTC. Protein product: CASTRGEDEQFF.

The sample holds a few counts of this clone. The chain has TRBV28 and TRBJ2-4; no firm D call. V was cut by 3 bases and J by 1 base, with 13 bases left in between. Germline loops: CDR1 MDHEN, CDR2 SYDVKM. CDR3 length: 16 residues. CDR3 DNA sequence: TGTGCCAGCAGTTTGTACGGCAACGGGGCCAAAAACATTCAGTACTTC. It is translated as CASSLYGNGAKNIQYF.